This TCR beta chain comes out of a study of shared clonotypes between healthy human individuals (TCRdb year 2020). Context from the whole study: The cohort included a few men and a couple of women between 18 and 49 years of age. The study deeply sequenced blood TCR repertoires of 5 or 6 healthy adults to estimate repertoire size and the extent of clonotype sharing between individuals. Different laboratories and diverse techniques were used to prepare libraries and sequence TCR repertoires, to increase sequencing depth and limit assay-specific biases. Per donor, leukapheresis produced somewhere between about 0.8 and 9 billion PBMCs. For each donor, CD4 naive and CD4 memory were each run on three plates, CD8 naive on two plates, and CD8 memory on one plate. The full study reports these points: The small number of donors limited the genetic and exposure-history diversity represented. Sampling was restricted to blood, and TCR repertoires in tissue are likely to differ from TCR repertoires in blood. Naive subsets generally had larger estimated clonotype richness than memory subsets. Higher generation probabilities were observed for clonotypes shared by all four sorted-subset donors than for non-shared clonotypes. Pairwise subsampling indicated that sequencing depth was expected to affect the degree of clonotype sharing among donors. About 5% of naive CD4, 3.5% of naive CD8, 2.3% of memory CD4, and about 0.4% of memory CD8 clonotypes were shared across a few donors. Even with the large sequencing depth, rarefaction of the sorted-subset datasets indicated that sequencing was incomplete.

The germline V gene (reference sequence) gives CDR1 as LNHDA and CDR2 as SQIVND. V has 0 bases trimmed and J has 5 bases trimmed; junction bases matching no gene number 5. Inclusive of the bounding cysteine and phenylalanine, the CDR3 is 15 residues long. Of the read, only the CDR3 DNA is kept; its 45 bases are in frame from base 1. At least ten counts were recorded for this clone. What antigen it recognizes has not been identified. Nothing much larger sits one base from this clone, and base qualities are not available. Healthy HIV-negative adults with no recently reported acute infections or vaccinations were included as donors. Only Caucasian adults living in Nashville, Tennessee, USA were represented among the donors. CD4+ T cells were enriched by magnetic negative selection, after which naive cells were positively selected on CD45RA and the negative fraction was taken as the memory subset. After blood collection by leukapheresis, PBMCs were isolated using Ficoll-Histopaque density gradient centrifugation and then cryopreserved in the vapor phase of liquid nitrogen. Analytical flow cytometry was used to check the purity and quantity of every magnetically sorted T cell population. Genomic DNA was isolated from every sorted fraction and measured by UV absorbance on a Nanodrop 2000c.

Using the deep immunoSEQ assay, TCR CDR3 regions were amplified from genomic DNA by multiplex PCR. Extracted genomic DNA from each cell subset was distributed evenly across all wells of several immunoSEQ 96-well plates, and each plate was treated as a replicate. For sorted subsets, each replicate PCR was loaded with 200 ng genomic DNA, equivalent to roughly 30,000 T cell genomes. Purified libraries were measured with a Qubit 3.0 fluorometer, size-checked on a Bioanalyzer 2100, and measured again with the KAPA Library Quantification kit. Every immunoSEQ 96-well plate was sequenced on a dedicated single-read 150-cycle Illumina NextSeq 550 flow cell. From the authors' description of their analysis: Because only junctional sequences without quality scores were contained in the immunoSEQ output, filtering matching that applied to full-length reads could not be performed. Sequences were annotated with PyIR, a Python wrapper for IgBLAST v1.9, using IMGT germline references to assign V/J genes and CDR3. Any read was removed if the V/J assignment was weak (E-value above 1e-6), the CDR3 was missing, or the read contained stop codons, out-of-frame junctions, or ambiguous translated residues. A V3J clonotype was defined by an identical inferred V gene, J gene, and CDR3 amino acid sequence. Percentage overlap between repertoires was calculated by dividing the number of shared unique clonotypes by the size of the smaller repertoire. Repertoire richness was assessed with RTK rarefaction, the Chao1 estimator, and Recon v2.1 estimates of unobserved clonotypes. Generation probabilities were computed with OLGA for all TCRbeta clonotypes obtained by the gDNA method from a few donors. This is the immuneACCESS table as TCRdb keeps it, with only in-frame sequences that have V and J called. A part of the clones is gone; compared with another copy, unresolved V genes explain less than half, and the rest is unexplained. The DNA was the basis for D and trimming; V, J and clone size are from that table. The sample has some 1,100,000 clones on record, about four fifths of them singletons. Approximately 0.5% of the sample goes to the ten largest clones.

This receptor was identified in a man aged 18 to 29 in good health. Some clones in this sample may be carry-over from other donors' samples. The sequence is built from TRBV19 and TRBJ1-2; 8 bases in between match TRBD1. The specimen was memory CD4+ T cells from PBMCs. Explained via the paper, the cell subset or site label denotes: CD45RA-negative fraction. At the DNA level, the sequence is TGTGCCAGTAGTATAGATGGACAGGGTCTTTATGGCTACACCTTC. Translated, this is CASSIDGQGLYGYTF.